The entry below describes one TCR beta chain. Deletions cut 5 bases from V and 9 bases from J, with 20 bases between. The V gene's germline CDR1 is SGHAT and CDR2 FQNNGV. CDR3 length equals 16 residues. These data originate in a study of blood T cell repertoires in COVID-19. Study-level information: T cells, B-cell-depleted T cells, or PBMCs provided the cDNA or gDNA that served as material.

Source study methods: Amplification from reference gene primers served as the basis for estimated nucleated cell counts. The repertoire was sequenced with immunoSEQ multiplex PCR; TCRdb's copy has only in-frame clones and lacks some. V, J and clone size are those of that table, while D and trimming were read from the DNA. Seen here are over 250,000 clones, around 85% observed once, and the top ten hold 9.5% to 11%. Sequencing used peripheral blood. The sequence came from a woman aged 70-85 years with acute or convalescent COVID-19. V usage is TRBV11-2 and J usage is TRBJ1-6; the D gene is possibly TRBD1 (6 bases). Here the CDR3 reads CASSQNDRRGASPLHF. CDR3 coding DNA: TGTGCCAGCAGCCAAAACGACAGGCGTGGAGCTTCACCCCTCCACTTT.